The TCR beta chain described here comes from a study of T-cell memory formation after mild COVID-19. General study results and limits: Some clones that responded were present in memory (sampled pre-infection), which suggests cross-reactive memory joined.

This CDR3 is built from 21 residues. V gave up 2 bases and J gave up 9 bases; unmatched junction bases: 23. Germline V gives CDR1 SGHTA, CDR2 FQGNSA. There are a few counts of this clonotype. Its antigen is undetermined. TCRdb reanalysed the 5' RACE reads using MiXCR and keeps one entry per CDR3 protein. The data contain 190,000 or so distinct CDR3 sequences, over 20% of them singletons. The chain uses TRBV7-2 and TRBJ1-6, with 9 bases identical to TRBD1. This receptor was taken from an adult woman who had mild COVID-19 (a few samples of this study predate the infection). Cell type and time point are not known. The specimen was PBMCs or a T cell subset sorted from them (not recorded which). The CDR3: CASSLTSGTGRGQGEGSPLHF. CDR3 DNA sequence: TGTGCCAGCAGCTTAACTTCCGGGACAGGGCGAGGACAGGGCGAGGGTTCACCCCTCCACTTT.